This T cell receptor (beta chain) appears in the sequencing data of a study of T cells after yellow fever vaccination. Whole-study results and caveats: CD4 and CD8 compartments shared a small share of clonotypes.

TCRdb independently ran MiXCR on the 5' RACE reads; one entry per CDR3 protein. The sample has approximately 74,000 distinct CDR3 sequences, roughly 6.9% seen once. Comment on this clonotype: Its antigen is not known.

V lost 1 base and J 6 bases, leaving 10 bases between the germline ends. This CDR3 is 13 amino acids long. Germline V gene lookup returns CDR1 SGHTA and CDR2 FQGNSA. This receptor was obtained from a man between 18 and 35 years old who received the YFV17D yellow fever vaccine. This sample comprised CD8+ T cells sorted from PBMCs, obtained less than 6 days after the first yellow fever vaccination. The rearrangement joins TRBV7-2 to TRBJ2-7; D perhaps matches TRBD1 (5 bases). Here the CDR3 reads CASSLGRGPEQYV. The DNA for the CDR3 is TGTGCCAGCAGCTTAGGTAGGGGCCCCGAGCAGTACGTC.